This T cell receptor beta chain was sequenced during a study of identical twins. The study's findings and limits: With beta out-of-frame sequences, excess sharing by twins was weaker. The authors drew conclusions from cross-sectional statistical analysis rather than following the same donors.

In its sample, this clonotype was seen many times. Antigen: not known. TCRdb used MiXCR to reprocess the 5' RACE reads, holding one entry per CDR3 protein. The sample yields fewer than 650,000 distinct CDR3 sequences, approximately 10% seen once. Trimming cost V 2 bases and J 4 bases, with 21 bases left between them. This CDR3 contains 18 residues. The germline gives CDR1 MNHEY, CDR2 SMNVEV (reference sequence). In addition, the sample was reused for a study of yellow fever vaccine responses in identical twins.

This TCR was sampled from a young woman in good health. This chain links TRBV27 with TRBJ2-1; either TRBD1 or TRBD2 may supply D (6 bases each). Sequences were obtained from PBMCs. The CDR3 reads CASSLGPPGAYEYNEQFF. In nucleotides, the CDR3 is TGTGCCAGCAGTTTAGGCCCCCCGGGGGCCTACGAGTACAATGAGCAGTTCTTC.